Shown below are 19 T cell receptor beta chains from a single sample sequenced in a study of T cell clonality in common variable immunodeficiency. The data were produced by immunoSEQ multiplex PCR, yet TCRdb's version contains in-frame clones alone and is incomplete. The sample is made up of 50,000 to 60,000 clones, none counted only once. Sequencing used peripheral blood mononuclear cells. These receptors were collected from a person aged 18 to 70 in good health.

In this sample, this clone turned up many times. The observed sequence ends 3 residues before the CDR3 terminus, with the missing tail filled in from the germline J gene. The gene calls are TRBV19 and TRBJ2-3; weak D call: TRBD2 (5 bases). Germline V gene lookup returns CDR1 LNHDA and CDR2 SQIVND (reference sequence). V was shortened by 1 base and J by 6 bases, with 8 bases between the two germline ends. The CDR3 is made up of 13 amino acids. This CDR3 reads CASSIAGSDTQYF. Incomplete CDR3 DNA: TGTGCCAGTAGTATAGCGGGGTCGGATACG.

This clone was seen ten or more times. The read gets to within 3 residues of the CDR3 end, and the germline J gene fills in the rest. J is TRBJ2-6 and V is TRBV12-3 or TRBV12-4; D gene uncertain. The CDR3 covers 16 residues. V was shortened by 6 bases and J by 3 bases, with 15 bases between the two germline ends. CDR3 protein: CASSNGLGLGANVLTF. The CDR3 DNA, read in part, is TGTGCCAGCAGCAACGGATTGGGCCTTGGGGCCAACGTC.

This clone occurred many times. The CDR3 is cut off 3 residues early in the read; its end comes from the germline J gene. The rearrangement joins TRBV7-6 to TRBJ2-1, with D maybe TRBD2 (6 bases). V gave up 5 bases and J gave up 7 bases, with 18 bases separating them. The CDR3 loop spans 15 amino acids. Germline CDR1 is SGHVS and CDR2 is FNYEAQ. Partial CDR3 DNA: TGTGCCAGCAGCGCCTTACCCCGACTAGATAATGAG. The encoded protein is CASSALPRLDNE. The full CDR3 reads CASSALPRLDNEQFF.

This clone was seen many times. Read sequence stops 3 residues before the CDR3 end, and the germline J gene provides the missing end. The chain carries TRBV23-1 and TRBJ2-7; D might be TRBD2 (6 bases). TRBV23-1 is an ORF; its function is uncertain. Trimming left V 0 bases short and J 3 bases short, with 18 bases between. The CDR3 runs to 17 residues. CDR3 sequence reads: CASSQSQRGREVYEQYF. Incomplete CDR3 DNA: TGCGCCAGCAGTCAATCCCAAAGGGGCAGGGAGGTCTACGAG.

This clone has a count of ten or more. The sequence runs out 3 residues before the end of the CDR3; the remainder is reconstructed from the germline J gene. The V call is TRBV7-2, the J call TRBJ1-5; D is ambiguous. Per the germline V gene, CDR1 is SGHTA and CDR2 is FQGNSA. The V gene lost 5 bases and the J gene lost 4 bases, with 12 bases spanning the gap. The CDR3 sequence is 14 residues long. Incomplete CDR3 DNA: TGTGCCAGCAGCCGAGGGCTCAATAATCAGCCC. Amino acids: CASSRGLNNQP. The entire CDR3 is CASSRGLNNQPQHF. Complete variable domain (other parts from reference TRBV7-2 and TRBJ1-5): GAGVSQSPSNKVTEKGKDVELRCDPISGHTALYWYRQSLGQGLEFLIYFQGNSAPDKSGLPSDRFSAERTGGSVSTLTIQRTQQEDSAVYLCASSRGLNNQPQHFGDGTRLSIL.

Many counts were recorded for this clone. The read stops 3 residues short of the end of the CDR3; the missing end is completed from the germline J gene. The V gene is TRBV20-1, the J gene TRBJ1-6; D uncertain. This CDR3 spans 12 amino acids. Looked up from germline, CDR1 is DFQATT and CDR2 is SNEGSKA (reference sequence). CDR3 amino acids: CRITAFLTPLHF. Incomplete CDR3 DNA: TGCAGAATTACAGCATTCCTCACGCCC.

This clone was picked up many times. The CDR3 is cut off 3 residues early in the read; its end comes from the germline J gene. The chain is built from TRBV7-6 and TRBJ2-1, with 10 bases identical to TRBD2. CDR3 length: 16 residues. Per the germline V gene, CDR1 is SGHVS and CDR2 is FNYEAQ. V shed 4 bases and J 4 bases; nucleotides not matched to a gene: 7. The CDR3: CASSSQREGPYNEQFF. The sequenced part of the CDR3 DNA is TGTGCCAGCAGCTCTCAGCGGGAGGGCCCGTACAATGAG. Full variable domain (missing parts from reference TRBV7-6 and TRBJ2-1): GAGVSQSPRYKVTKRGQDVALRCDPISGHVSLYWYRQALGQGPEFLTYFNYEAQQDKSGLPNDRFSAERPEGSISTLTIQRTEQRDSAMYRCASSSQREGPYNEQFFGPGTRLTVL.

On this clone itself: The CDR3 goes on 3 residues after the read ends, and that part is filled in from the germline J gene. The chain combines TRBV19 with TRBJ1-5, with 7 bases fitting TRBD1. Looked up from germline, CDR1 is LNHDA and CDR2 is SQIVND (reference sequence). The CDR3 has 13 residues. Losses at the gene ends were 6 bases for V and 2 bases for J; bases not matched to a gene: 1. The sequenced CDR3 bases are TGTGCCAGTAGCGACAGGGGCAATCAGCCC. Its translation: CASSDRGNQP. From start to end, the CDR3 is CASSDRGNQPQHF.

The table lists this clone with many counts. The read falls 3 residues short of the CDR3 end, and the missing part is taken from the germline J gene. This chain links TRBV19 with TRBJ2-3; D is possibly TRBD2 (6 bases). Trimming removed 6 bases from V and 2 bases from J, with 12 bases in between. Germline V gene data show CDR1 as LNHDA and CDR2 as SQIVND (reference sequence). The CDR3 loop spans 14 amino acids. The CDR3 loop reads CASRSIADTDTQYF. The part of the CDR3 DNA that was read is TGTGCCAGTAGGAGTATAGCGGACACAGATACG.

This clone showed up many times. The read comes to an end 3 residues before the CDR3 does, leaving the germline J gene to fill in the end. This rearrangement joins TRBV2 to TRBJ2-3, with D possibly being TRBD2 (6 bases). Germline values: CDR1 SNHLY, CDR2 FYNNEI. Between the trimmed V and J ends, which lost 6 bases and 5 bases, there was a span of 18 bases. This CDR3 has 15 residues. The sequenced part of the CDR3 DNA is TGTGCCAGCAGCCTGGGACTTCCCCTGAGAGATACG. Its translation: CASSLGLPLRDT. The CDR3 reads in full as CASSLGLPLRDTQYF.

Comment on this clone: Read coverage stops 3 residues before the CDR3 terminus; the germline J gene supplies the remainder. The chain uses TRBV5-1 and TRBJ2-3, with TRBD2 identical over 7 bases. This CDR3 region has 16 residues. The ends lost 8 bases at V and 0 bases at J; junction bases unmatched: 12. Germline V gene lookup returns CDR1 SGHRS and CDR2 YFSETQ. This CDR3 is CASKRDPLSSTDTQYF. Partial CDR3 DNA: TGCGCCAGTAAGCGGGACCCACTCTCTAGCACAGATACG.

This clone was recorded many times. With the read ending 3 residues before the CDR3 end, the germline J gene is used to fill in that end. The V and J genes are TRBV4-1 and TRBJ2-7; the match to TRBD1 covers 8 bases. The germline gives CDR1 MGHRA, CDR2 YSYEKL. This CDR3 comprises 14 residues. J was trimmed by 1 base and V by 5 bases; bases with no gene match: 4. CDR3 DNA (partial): TGCGCCAGCAGCTTACAGGGGGTATCCTACGAG. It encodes CASSLQGVSYE. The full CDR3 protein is CASSLQGVSYEQYF.

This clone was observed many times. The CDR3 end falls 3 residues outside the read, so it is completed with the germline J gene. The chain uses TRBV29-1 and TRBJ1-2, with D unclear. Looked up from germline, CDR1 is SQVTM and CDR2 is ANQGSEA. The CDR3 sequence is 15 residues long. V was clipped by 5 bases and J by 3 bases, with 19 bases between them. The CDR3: CSVYVHQKGHYGYTF. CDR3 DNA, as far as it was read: TGCAGCGTTTACGTACACCAAAAGGGTCACTATGGC. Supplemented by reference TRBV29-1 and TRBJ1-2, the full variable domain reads SAVISQKPSRDICQRGTSLTIQCQVDSQVTMMFWYRQQPGQSLTLIATANQGSEATYESGFVIDKFPISRPNLTFSTLTVSNMSPEDSSIYLCSVYVHQKGHYGYTFGSGTRLTVV.

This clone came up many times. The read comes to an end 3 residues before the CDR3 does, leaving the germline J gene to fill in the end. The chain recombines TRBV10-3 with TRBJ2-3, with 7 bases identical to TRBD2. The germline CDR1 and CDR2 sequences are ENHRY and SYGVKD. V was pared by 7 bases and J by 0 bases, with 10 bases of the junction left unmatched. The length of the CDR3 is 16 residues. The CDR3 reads CAITDQGGRSTDTQYF. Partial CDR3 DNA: TGTGCCATCACAGACCAGGGAGGGCGGAGCACAGATACG.

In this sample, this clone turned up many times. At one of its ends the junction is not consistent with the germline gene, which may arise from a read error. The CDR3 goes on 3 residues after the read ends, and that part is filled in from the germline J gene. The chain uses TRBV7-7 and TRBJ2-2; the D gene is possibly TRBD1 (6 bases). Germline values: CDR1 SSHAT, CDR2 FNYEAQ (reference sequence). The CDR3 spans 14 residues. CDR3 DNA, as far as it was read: TGTGCTAGCAGCTTAGCCAGGGGCACCGGGGAG. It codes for CASSLARGTGE. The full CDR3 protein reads CASSLARGTGELFF.

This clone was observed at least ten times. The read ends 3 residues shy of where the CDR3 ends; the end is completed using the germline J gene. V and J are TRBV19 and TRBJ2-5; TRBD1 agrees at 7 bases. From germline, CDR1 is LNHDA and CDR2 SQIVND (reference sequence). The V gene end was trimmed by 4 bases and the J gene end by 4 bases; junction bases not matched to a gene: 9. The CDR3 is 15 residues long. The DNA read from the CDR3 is TGTGCCAGTAGTAGACCTAAGGGACAGCCAGAGACC. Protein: CASSRPKGQPET. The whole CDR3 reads CASSRPKGQPETQYF.

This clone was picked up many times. The sequenced part of the CDR3 DNA is TGTGCCAGCAGTTTAGTTCTAACGGGGGGCATCAATGAG. Translating gives CASSLVLTGGINE. The full-length CDR3 reads as CASSLVLTGGINEQFF. The genes are TRBV12-3 or TRBV12-4 and TRBJ2-1; a weak D match, TRBD2 (7 bases). The read finishes 3 residues shy of the CDR3 end, and the germline J gene is used to complete it. This CDR3 is 16 amino acids long. Trimming shortened V by 1 base and J by 6 bases, and 16 bases separated the two germline ends.

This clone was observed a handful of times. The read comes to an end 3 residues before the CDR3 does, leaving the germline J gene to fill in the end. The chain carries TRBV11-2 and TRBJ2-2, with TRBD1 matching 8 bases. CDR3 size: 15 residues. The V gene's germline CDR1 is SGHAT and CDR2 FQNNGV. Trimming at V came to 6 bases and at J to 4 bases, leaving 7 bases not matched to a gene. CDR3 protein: CASSLIRGLTGELFF. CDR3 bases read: TGTGCCAGCAGTCTCATCAGGGGGCTCACCGGGGAG.

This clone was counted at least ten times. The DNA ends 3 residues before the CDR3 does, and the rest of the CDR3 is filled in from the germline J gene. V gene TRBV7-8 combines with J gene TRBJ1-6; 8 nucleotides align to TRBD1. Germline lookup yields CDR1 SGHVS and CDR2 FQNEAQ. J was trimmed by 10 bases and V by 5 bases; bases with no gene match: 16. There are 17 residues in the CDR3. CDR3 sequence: CASSPGRQGSRYSPLHF. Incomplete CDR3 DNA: TGTGCCAGCAGCCCCGGTCGACAGGGGAGCCGGTACTCACCC.